Below, one TCR beta chain is given with its context. Its antigen is still unknown. Method: immunoSEQ multiplex PCR; TCRdb's copy keeps in-frame clones and lacks some. The data contain roughly 86,000 clones, about 94% of them singletons. The sample originates from a study of OX40 agonist ivuxolimab in advanced cancers. Study-wide background: The eligibility criteria allowed prior anti-PD-1, anti-PD-L1 or anti-CTLA-4 therapy, and about 40% had some.

Study results and limitations: Doses of 0.1 to 3.0 mg/kg were accompanied by clonal expansion of CD4+ and CD8+ blood T cells by week 6.

This receptor was identified in an adult with an advanced solid tumor such as melanoma, head and neck, liver or kidney cancer. This material consisted of CD4+ or CD8+ T cells sorted from blood, taken in a trial of the OX40 agonist ivuxolimab.

CDR3 loop: CASSYQRDSSYEQYF. The CDR3 bases are TGTGCCAGCAGTTACCAGAGGGACAGTTCCTACGAGCAGTACTTC. The chain is built from TRBV6-6 and TRBJ2-7, with 7 bases identical to TRBD1. Germline lookup yields CDR1 MNHNY and CDR2 SVGAGI (reference sequence). Losses at the gene ends were 2 bases for V and 1 base for J; bases not matched to a gene: 5. This CDR3 is built from 15 residues.